Listed below are T cell receptor beta chains from one sample, sequenced in a study of cytomegalovirus exposure and HLA in healthy donors. Using immunoSEQ multiplex PCR, the repertoire was profiled, and TCRdb retains in-frame clones only, with some absent. The sample includes under 250,000 clones, over 75% seen only once; the top ten take 2%. Sequenced input: PBMCs. The receptors were sampled from a woman aged 18-35 years in good health and CMV-seropositive. The CDR3 runs from the conserved cysteine through the conserved F or W. The D gene is left open where the match is weak. For some rows the clone size is stated as once, few or many, or as a class when expanded; others skip it.

TRBV7-9	few	TRBJ2-1	TRBD2	CASSTTTSGRRSEQFF	TGTGCCAGCAGCACGACAACTAGCGGGAGGAGGAGTGAGCAGTTCTTC
TRBV7-3	few	TRBJ1-3	TRBD1	CASSPSSTGVMNF	TGTGCCAGCAGCCCTTCGTCTACAGGGGTTATGAATTTT
TRBV5-1	once	TRBJ1-1	-	CASTLSGSNTEAFF	TGCGCCAGCACCCTTTCGGGGTCGAACACTGAAGCTTTCTTT
TRBV27	-	TRBJ2-3	TRBD2	CASSWGGESTDTQYF	TGTGCCAGCAGTTGGGGAGGGGAGAGCACAGATACGCAGTATTTT
TRBV27	-	TRBJ2-2	TRBD1	CASSLMATGAGELFF	TGTGCCAGCAGTTTAATGGCGACAGGGGCCGGGGAGCTGTTTTTT
TRBV5-4	-	TRBJ1-5	-	CASSPGQDENQPQHF	TGTGCCAGCAGCCCCGGACAAGACGAAAATCAGCCCCAGCATTTT
TRBV12-5	-	TRBJ2-2	TRBD1	CASGPGTVASMGTGELFF	TGTGCTAGTGGCCCCGGGACAGTGGCTAGTATGGGGACCGGGGAGCTGTTTTTT
TRBV5-1	-	TRBJ1-2	TRBD1	CASSLAWGQIPTNYGYTF	TGCGCCAGCAGCTTGGCATGGGGACAGATTCCTACTAACTATGGCTACACCTTC
TRBV29-1	-	TRBJ1-1	TRBD1	CSVEGQTGRTEAFF	TGCAGCGTCGAAGGACAGACAGGGCGGACTGAAGCTTTCTTT
TRBV6-5	-	TRBJ2-1	TRBD2	CASSYGGLSYNEQFF	TGTGCCAGCAGTTACGGGGGACTATCCTACAATGAGCAGTTCTTC
TRBV28	-	TRBJ1-1	TRBD1	CASSLPFTGATEAFF	TGTGCCAGCAGTTTACCCTTTACAGGGGCGACTGAAGCTTTCTTT
TRBV6-1	-	TRBJ1-1	-	CASSEGGYRGHMNTEAFF	TGTGCCAGCAGTGAAGGTGGCTATAGGGGACATATGAACACTGAAGCTTTCTTT
TRBV2	-	TRBJ2-5	TRBD2	CASPSRGGVQETQYF	TGTGCCAGCCCCTCCCGGGGGGGGGTCCAAGAGACCCAGTACTTC
TRBV6-6	-	TRBJ2-2	-	CASSPIGQSNTGELFF	TGTGCCAGCAGCCCCATCGGACAGTCGAACACCGGGGAGCTGTTTTTT
TRBV6-1	-	TRBJ1-1	-	CASSEVTDTEAFF	TGTGCCAGCAGTGAAGTTACAGACACTGAAGCTTTCTTT
TRBV5-4	-	TRBJ2-3	-	CASSSYRGGSTDTQYF	TGTGCCAGCAGCAGCTATCGCGGAGGGTCCACAGATACGCAGTATTTT
TRBV11-2	-	TRBJ2-1	TRBD2	CASSLGGSGSHEQFF	TGTGCCAGCAGCTTAGGAGGTAGCGGGAGTCATGAGCAGTTCTTC
TRBV7-6	-	TRBJ2-2	TRBD2	CASSPTSGSNTGELFF	TGTGCCAGCAGCCCAACTAGCGGATCGAACACCGGGGAGCTGTTTTTT
TRBV5-4	-	TRBJ2-3	-	CASSLYSQGTQYF	TGTGCCAGCAGCTTGTATAGTCAGGGAACGCAGTATTTT
TRBV19	-	TRBJ1-5	-	CASSFPGNQPQHF	TGTGCCAGTAGTTTTCCTGGCAATCAGCCCCAGCATTTT
TRBV27	-	TRBJ2-5	-	CASRPIYTRETQYF	TGTGCCAGCAGACCCATCTATACGCGGGAGACCCAGTACTTC
TRBV13	-	TRBJ2-1	TRBD2	CASSLVGGLAGPYSYNEQFF	TGTGCCAGCAGCTTAGTCGGGGGGCTAGCGGGGCCCTACTCCTACAATGAGCAGTTCTTC
TRBV5-6	-	TRBJ2-7	-	CASSSTTGEGVAEQYF	TGTGCCAGCAGCTCCACGACAGGCGAAGGCGTTGCAGAGCAGTACTTC
TRBV28	-	TRBJ1-5	TRBD1	CASSERGQVLGQPQHF	TGTGCCAGCAGTGAGAGGGGACAGGTGTTGGGTCAGCCCCAGCATTTT
TRBV7-3	-	TRBJ1-1	-	CASSSGDRTEAFF	TGTGCCAGCAGCTCAGGGGATCGTACTGAAGCTTTCTTT
TRBV7-9	few	TRBJ1-1	TRBD1	CASSPTGVNTEAFF	TGTGCCAGCAGTCCGACAGGGGTGAACACTGAAGCTTTCTTT
TRBV10-3	-	TRBJ2-7	-	CAISDRDKSSYEQYF	TGTGCCATCAGTGATAGGGACAAAAGCTCCTACGAGCAGTACTTC
TRBV5-4	-	TRBJ2-3	-	CASSRDSSTDTQYF	TGTGCCAGCAGTCGGGACTCTAGCACAGATACGCAGTATTTT
TRBV28	once	TRBJ2-7	-	CASSLPLVEQYF	TGTGCCAGCAGTCTCCCCTTAGTCGAGCAGTACTTC
TRBV9	once	TRBJ1-2	-	CASSVGEDRSDYGYTF	TGTGCCAGCAGCGTAGGCGAAGACAGAAGTGACTATGGCTACACCTTC
TRBV5-1	-	TRBJ2-1	TRBD2	CASSSKTSGRFLYNEQFF	TGCGCCAGCAGCTCTAAGACTAGCGGGAGATTTTTGTACAATGAGCAGTTCTTC
TRBV5-1	-	TRBJ2-7	-	CASSPPRTLNEQYF	TGCGCCAGCAGCCCGCCCAGAACATTAAACGAGCAGTACTTC
TRBV6-1	-	TRBJ1-1	-	CASRAAGTEAFF	TGTGCCAGCAGGGCTGCGGGGACTGAAGCTTTCTTT
TRBV18	-	TRBJ1-1	-	CASSPPSQGEAFF	TGTGCCAGCTCACCCCCCAGTCAGGGCGAAGCTTTCTTT
TRBV30	-	TRBJ2-1	TRBD2	CAWSVVLAGFDEQFF	TGTGCCTGGAGTGTCGTTCTAGCGGGATTTGATGAGCAGTTCTTC
TRBV5-6	-	TRBJ2-1	TRBD1	CASSMGQGGSSYNEQFF	TGTGCCAGCAGCATGGGACAGGGGGGGAGCTCCTACAATGAGCAGTTCTTC
TRBV9	-	TRBJ1-2	-	CASSVDPLGAGSYGYTF	TGTGCCAGCAGCGTAGATCCCCTAGGGGCCGGCAGCTATGGCTACACCTTC
TRBV5-1	-	TRBJ1-5	TRBD1	CASSLDTGGRQPQHF	TGCGCCAGCAGCTTGGATACAGGGGGCAGGCAGCCCCAGCATTTT
TRBV27	-	TRBJ1-2	TRBD1	CASSTGAHALYGYTF	TGTGCCAGCTCGACAGGGGCCCACGCGCTCTATGGCTACACCTTC